This T cell receptor (beta chain) derives from a study of blood T cell repertoires in COVID-19. In the study overall: From the United States, Italy and Spain came samples of acute and convalescent COVID-19. Sample material is recorded as cDNA or gDNA derived from T cells, B-cell-depleted T cells, or PBMCs.

Authors' methods: How many nucleated cells were present was estimated from reference gene primer amplification. The table came from immunoSEQ multiplex PCR; TCRdb's copy has only in-frame clones and leaves some out. That table supplies the V and J calls and clone size; D and trimming were determined from the DNA. The sample has approximately 180,000 clones, 70% to 90% seen once. The CDR3 totals 14 residues. Germline CDR1 is SNHLY and CDR2 is FYNNEI. V was trimmed by 4 bases and J by 2 bases, leaving 10 bases between them. Sequenced material: peripheral blood. The chain combines TRBV2 with TRBJ2-3; D is ambiguous. The sequence was collected from a human donor with active or convalescent COVID-19. The donor label of this sample is uncertain. The CDR3 bases are TGTGCCAGCAGTGGGTTTGCACACACAGATACGCAGTATTTT. Its protein is CASSGFAHTDTQYF.